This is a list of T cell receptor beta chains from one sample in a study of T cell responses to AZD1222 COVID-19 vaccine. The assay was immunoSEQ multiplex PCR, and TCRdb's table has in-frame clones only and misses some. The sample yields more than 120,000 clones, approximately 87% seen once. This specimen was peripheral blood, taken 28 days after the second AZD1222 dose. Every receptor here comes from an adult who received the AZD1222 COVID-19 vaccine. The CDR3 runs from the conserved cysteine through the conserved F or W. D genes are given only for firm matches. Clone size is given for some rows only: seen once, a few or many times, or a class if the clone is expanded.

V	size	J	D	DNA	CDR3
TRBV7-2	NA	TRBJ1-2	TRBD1	TGTGCCAGCAGCTTGGACAGGGGTAATGGCTACACCTTC	CASSLDRGNGYTF
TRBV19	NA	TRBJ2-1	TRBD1	TGTGCCAGTAGTATTTTAGGGACAGGGAAGAATGAGCAGTTCTTC	CASSILGTGKNEQFF
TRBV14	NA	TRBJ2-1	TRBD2	TGTGCCAGCAGCCCGGGAGGTATATACAATGAGCAGTTCTTC	CASSPGGIYNEQFF
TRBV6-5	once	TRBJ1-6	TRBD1	TGTGCCAGCAGGATCCGGGACAGGCCTAATTCACCCCTCCACTTT	CASRIRDRPNSPLHF
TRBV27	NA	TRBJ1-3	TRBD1	TGTGCCAGCAGCAGACAGGGGGCTGGAAACACCATATATTTT	CASSRQGAGNTIYF
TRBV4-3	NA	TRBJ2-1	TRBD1	TGCGCCAGCAGAGCTGGGACAGCCTCCGGGTATGAGCAGTTCTTC	CASRAGTASGYEQFF
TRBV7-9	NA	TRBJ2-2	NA	TGTGCCAGCAGCCTACAGGGGAACACCGGGGAGCTGTTTTTT	CASSLQGNTGELFF
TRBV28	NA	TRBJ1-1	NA	TGTGCCAGCAGCGCCCCCGGGACAAACATGAACACTGAAGCTTTCTTT	CASSAPGTNMNTEAFF
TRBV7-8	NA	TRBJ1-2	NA	TGTGCCAGCAGCTTCCTCCCGGGGGGAGTTTATGGCTACACCTTC	CASSFLPGGVYGYTF
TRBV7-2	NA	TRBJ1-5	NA	TGTGCCAGCAGCCCCTTAGGGGGGGGCAATCAGCCCCAGCATTTT	CASSPLGGGNQPQHF
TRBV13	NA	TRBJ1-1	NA	TGTGCCAGCAGCTTAACCCCGACAGAAGCTTTCTTT	CASSLTPTEAFF
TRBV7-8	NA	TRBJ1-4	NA	TGTGCCAGCAGTAGAGAAACAACTAATGAAAAACTGTTTTTT	CASSRETTNEKLFF
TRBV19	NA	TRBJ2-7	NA	TGTGCCAGTAGTATCCGCCCGACAGTCTCCTACGAGCAGTACTTC	CASSIRPTVSYEQYF
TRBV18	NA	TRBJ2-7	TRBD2	TGTGCCAGCAATAGCGGGTACGAGCAGTACTTC	CASNSGYEQYF
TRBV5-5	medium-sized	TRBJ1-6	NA	TGTGCCAGCAGCTTTTTAACAGGGTATTCACCCCTCCACTTT	CASSFLTGYSPLHF
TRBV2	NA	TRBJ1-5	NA	TGTGCCAGCAGGGGAGGGGGGCCCGATAGCAATCAGCCCCAGCATTTT	CASRGGGPDSNQPQHF
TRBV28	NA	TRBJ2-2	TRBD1	TGTGCCAGCAGTGGACAGGGGGCGCGTAACGGGGAGCTGTTTTTT	CASSGQGARNGELFF
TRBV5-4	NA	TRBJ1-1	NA	TGTGCCAGCAGCTTGGAGCGGACATTGAACACTGAAGCTTTCTTT	CASSLERTLNTEAFF
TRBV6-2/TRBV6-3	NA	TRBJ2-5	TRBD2	TGTGCCAGCAGCCCTAGCGGGAGGCAAGAGACCCAGTACTTC	CASSPSGRQETQYF
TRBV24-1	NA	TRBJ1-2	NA	TGTGCCACCAGTGAACCCGGACAGAACTATGGCTACACCTTC	CATSEPGQNYGYTF
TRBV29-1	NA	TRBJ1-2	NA	TGCAGCGCTCCTCGGGACGGCCGGAGCCTTAACTATGGCTACACCTTC	CSAPRDGRSLNYGYTF
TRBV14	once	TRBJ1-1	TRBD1	TGTGCCAGCAGCCGACAGGGGGTCTCCACTGAAGCTTTCTTT	CASSRQGVSTEAFF
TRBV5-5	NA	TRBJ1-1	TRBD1	TGTGCCAGCAGCTTGGCCAACAGGGGGAGGAACACTGAAGCTTTCTTT	CASSLANRGRNTEAFF
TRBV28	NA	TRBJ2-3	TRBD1	TGTGCCAGCAGTGGACAGGGTCGAGTAGATACGCAGTATTTT	CASSGQGRVDTQYF
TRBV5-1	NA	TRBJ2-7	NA	TGCGCCAGCAGCTTATCGGGGGAGTACGAGCAGTACTTC	CASSLSGEYEQYF
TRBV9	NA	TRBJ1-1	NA	TGTGCCAGCAGCGCAGGGATGAACACTGAAGCTTTCTTT	CASSAGMNTEAFF
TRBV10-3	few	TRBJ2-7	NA	TGTGCCATCAGTGCGGAGGTGCGCACCTCCGAGCAGTACTTC	CAISAEVRTSEQYF